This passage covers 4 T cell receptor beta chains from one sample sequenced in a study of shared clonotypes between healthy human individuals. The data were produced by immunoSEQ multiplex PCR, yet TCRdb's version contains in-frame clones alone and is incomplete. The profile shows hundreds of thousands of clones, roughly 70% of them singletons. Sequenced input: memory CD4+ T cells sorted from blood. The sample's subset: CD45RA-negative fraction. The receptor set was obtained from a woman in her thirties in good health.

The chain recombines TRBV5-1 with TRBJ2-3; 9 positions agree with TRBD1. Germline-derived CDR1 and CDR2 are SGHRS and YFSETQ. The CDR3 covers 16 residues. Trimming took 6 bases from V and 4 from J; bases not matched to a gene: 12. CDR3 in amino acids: CASTPGTGIYSDTQYF. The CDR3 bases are TGCGCCAGCACGCCAGGGACAGGGATTTACTCAGATACGCAGTATTTT.

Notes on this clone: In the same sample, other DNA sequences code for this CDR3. The CDR3 loop reads CASSLTGTYNEQFF. The CDR3 region has the DNA TGTGCCAGCAGCTTGACTGGAACCTACAATGAGCAGTTCTTC. The rearrangement links TRBV7-9 to TRBJ2-1; D is uncertain. The CDR3 runs 14 residues. Germline V gives CDR1 SEHNR, CDR2 FQNEAQ (reference sequence). V lost 3 bases to trimming and J lost 2 bases, with 8 bases between them.

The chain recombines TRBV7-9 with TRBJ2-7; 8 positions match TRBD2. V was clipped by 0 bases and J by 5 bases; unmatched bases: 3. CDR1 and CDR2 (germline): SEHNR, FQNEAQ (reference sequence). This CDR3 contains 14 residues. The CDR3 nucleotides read TGTGCCAGCAGCTTAGCAGCGGGAGTCCACGAGCAGTACTTC. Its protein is CASSLAAGVHEQYF.

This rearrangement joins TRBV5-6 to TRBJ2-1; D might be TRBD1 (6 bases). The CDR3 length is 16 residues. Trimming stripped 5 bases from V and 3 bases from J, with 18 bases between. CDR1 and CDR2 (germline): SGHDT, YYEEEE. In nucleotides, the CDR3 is TGTGCCAGCAGTTTCTCCGGGACAAACCACTACAATGAGCAGTTCTTC. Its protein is CASSFSGTNHYNEQFF.